Below, 13 T cell receptor beta chains from the same sample are listed, as sequenced in a study of cytomegalovirus exposure and HLA in healthy donors. The PCR was carried out with 60 Vbeta primers and 13 Jbeta primers. This table comes from immunoSEQ multiplex PCR, and its TCRdb copy is limited to in-frame clones, with some not included. Altogether more than 130,000 clones are present, around 77% being singletons, with the ten largest covering more than 4.5%. Sequencing used PBMCs. The receptor set was obtained from a woman aged 50 to 60 in good health and CMV-seronegative.

The chain joins TRBV7-2 to TRBJ1-4; 7 nucleotides line up with TRBD1. The germline V gene has CDR1 SGHTA and CDR2 FQGNSA. The V segment lost 1 base and the J segment 3 bases; nucleotides outside the gene matches: 8. The CDR3 runs 17 residues. This CDR3 is CASSLGQGFAANEKLFF. The CDR3 coding sequence is TGTGCCAGCAGCTTAGGACAGGGCTTTGCGGCTAATGAAAAACTGTTTTTT.

The rearrangement links TRBV23-1 to TRBJ1-5, with 9 bases lining up with TRBD1. TRBV23-1 is an open reading frame, and its role is uncertain. This CDR3 has 21 residues. Trimming took 0 bases from V and 4 from J; bases not matched to a gene: 19. The CDR3 loop is CASSQSPPGTGSSQCNQPQHF. The CDR3 coding sequence is TGCGCCAGCAGTCAATCCCCGCCCGGGACAGGGTCGTCTCAATGTAATCAGCCCCAGCATTTT.

The CDR3 DNA sequence: TGTGCCAGCAGAGCTCACCGGGGAAGGGGCAATCAGCCCCAGCATTTT. Translation gives CASRAHRGRGNQPQHF. The chain is built from TRBV2 and TRBJ1-5, with D unresolved. Germline V CDR1 and CDR2: SNHLY, FYNNEI. CDR3 size: 16 residues. Deletions cut 6 bases from V and 2 bases from J, with 17 bases between.

About this clone itself: The junction departs from the called germline gene at one end, perhaps through a read error. V usage is TRBV6-1 and J usage is TRBJ1-1; possible D gene TRBD1, 6 bases. The germline gives CDR1 MNHNS, CDR2 SASEGT. This CDR3 comprises 12 residues. The chain's CDR3 is CTSSDTGTEAFF. In DNA form, the CDR3 reads TGTACCAGCAGTGACACAGGGACTGAAGCTTTCTTT.

This chain connects TRBV2 to TRBJ2-6; 7 positions match TRBD2. Germline V gives CDR1 SNHLY, CDR2 FYNNEI. Germline trimming cut 8 bases from V and 2 bases from J; bases unmatched to any gene: 9. The CDR3 length is 16 residues. CDR3 DNA: TGTGCCAGCGAAGGGAGCGGGGCCCCTGGGGCCAACGTCCTGACTTTC. Translated, it gives CASEGSGAPGANVLTF.

This clone was detected only a few times. The chain joins TRBV5-4 to TRBJ2-7, with D perhaps TRBD2 (7 bases). CDR3 length: 16 residues. Trimming took off 2 bases at V and 1 base at J, with 16 bases between the two ends. The germline CDR1 and CDR2 sequences are SGHNT and YYREEE (reference sequence). Here the CDR3 reads CASSFGGGRVSYEQYF. CDR3 DNA sequence: TGTGCCAGCAGCTTCGGCGGGGGCAGGGTATCCTACGAGCAGTACTTC.

On this clone: The sample holds other DNA sequences that translate to the same CDR3. The rearrangement joins TRBV5-1 to TRBJ1-1, with TRBD1 identical over 10 bases. V lost 4 bases, J lost 2 bases, and 2 bases stayed unmatched. Germline V gene sequence: CDR1 SGHRS, CDR2 YFSETQ. There are 14 residues in the CDR3. CDR3 nucleotides: TGCGCCAGCAGCCCGACAGGGGGCAACACTGAAGCTTTCTTT. Translation gives CASSPTGGNTEAFF.

The chain combines TRBV15 with TRBJ1-4; D remains ambiguous. V was trimmed by 0 bases and J by 4 bases, leaving 6 bases between them. Germline CDR1 LNHNV, CDR2 YYDKDF (reference sequence). The CDR3 extends over 14 amino acids. CDR3 sequence (DNA): TGTGCCACCAGCAGAGACAGATTTAATGAAAAACTGTTTTTT. Residues: CATSRDRFNEKLFF.

The chain employs TRBV5-1 and TRBJ2-5; 7 nucleotides align to TRBD1. The DNA end is more similar to TRBJ2-7, so the J call may be wrong. CDR1 is SGHRS, CDR2 YFSETQ, per germline. CDR3 length: 16 residues. The CDR3 sequence is CASSLGGQRGTYEQYF. The DNA of the CDR3 is TGCGCCAGCAGCTTGGGGGGACAGAGGGGGACCTACGAGCAGTACTTC.

The chain combines TRBV5-1 with TRBJ1-1; tentatively, D is TRBD1 (5 bases). Germline loops: CDR1 SGHRS, CDR2 YFSETQ. This CDR3 has 15 amino acids. V shed 4 bases and J shed 1 base, with 14 bases lying between them. CDR3: CASSKWDFKNTEAFF. CDR3 coding DNA: TGCGCCAGCAGCAAATGGGACTTCAAGAACACTGAAGCTTTCTTT.

The chain carries TRBV29-1 and TRBJ2-3; D remains ambiguous. Germline values: CDR1 SQVTM, CDR2 ANQGSEA. V was shortened by 2 bases and J by 2 bases, with 11 bases between the two germline ends. This CDR3 spans 14 amino acids. CDR3 amino acids: CSVEPSVNTDTQYF. The CDR3 nucleotides are TGCAGCGTTGAACCCAGCGTGAACACAGATACGCAGTATTTT.

The chain joins TRBV6-5 to TRBJ1-1, with D tentatively TRBD1 (5 bases). Per the germline V gene, CDR1 is MNHEY and CDR2 is SVGAGI. V lost 2 bases, J lost 0 bases, and 13 bases lay in between. The CDR3 consists of 16 residues. The CDR3 region is CASSYETAKMNTEAFF. Written as DNA, the CDR3 is TGTGCCAGCAGTTACGAGACAGCCAAAATGAACACTGAAGCTTTCTTT.

V and J are TRBV19 and TRBJ1-2; D perhaps matches TRBD1 (6 bases). CDR3 length equals 14 residues. V was cut by 7 bases and J by 1 base, with 13 bases left in between. Germline V gene data show CDR1 as LNHDA and CDR2 as SQIVND (reference sequence). CDR3 region: CASTPGQSNYGYTF. The DNA of the CDR3 is TGTGCCAGTACCCCAGGACAGAGTAACTATGGCTACACCTTC. The whole variable domain, remainder taken from reference TRBV19 and TRBJ1-2, is DGGITQSPKYLFRKEGQNVTLSCEQNLNHDAMYWYRQDPGQGLRLIYYSQIVNDFQKGDIAEGYSVSREKKESFPLTVTSAQKNPTAFYLCASTPGQSNYGYTFGSGTRLTVV.